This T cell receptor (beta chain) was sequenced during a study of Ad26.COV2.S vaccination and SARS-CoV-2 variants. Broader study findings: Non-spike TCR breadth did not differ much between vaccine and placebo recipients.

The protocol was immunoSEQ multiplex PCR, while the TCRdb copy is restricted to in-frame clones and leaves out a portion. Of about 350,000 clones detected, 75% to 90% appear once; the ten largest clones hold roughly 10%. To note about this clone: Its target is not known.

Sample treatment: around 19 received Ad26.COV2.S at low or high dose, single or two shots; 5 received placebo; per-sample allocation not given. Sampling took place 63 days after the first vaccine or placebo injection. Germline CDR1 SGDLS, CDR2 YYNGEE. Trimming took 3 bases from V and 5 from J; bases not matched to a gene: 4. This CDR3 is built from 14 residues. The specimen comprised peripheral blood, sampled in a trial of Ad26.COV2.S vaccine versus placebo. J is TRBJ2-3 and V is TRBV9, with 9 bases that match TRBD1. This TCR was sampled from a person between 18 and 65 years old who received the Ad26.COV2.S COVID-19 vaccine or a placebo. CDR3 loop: CASSETGGIDTQYF. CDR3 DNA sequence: TGTGCCAGCAGCGAAACAGGGGGCATAGATACGCAGTATTTT.